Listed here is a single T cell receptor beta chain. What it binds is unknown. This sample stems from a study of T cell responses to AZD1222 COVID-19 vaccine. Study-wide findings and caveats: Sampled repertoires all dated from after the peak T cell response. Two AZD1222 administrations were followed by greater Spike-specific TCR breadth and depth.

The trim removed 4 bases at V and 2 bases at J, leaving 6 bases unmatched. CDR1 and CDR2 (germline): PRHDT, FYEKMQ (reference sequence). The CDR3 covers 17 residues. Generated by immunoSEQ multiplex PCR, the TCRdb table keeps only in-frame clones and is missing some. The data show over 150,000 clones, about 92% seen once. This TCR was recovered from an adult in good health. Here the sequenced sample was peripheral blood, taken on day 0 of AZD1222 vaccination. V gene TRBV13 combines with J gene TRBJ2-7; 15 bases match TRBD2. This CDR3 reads CASSSGLAGGKPYEQYF. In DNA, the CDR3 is TGTGCCAGCAGCTCGGGACTAGCGGGGGGAAAACCCTACGAGCAGTACTTC.